Here is one T cell receptor beta chain with its context. Its antigen is unidentified. Per germline, CDR1 PRHDT and CDR2 FYEKMQ (reference sequence). The CDR3 covers 15 residues. V lost 5 bases to trimming and J lost 5 bases, with 16 bases between them. Both 60 Vbeta primers and 13 Jbeta primers went into the PCR. In the authors' methods: Some 9.9 million shared chains were among about 80 million unique TCR beta chains counted in a later analysis. Assay: immunoSEQ multiplex PCR; the TCRdb copy retains only in-frame clones and omits some. V and J calls and clone size are given by that table; D and trimming were obtained from the DNA. Of approximately 130,000 clones detected, 75% appear once; the ten largest clones hold just under 3%. This sample is drawn from a study of cytomegalovirus exposure and HLA in healthy donors. Study in general: Around 78 million unique TCR sequences came from HLA-typed donors in an early release. Study results and caveats: Later on, an analysis tied approximately 15,000 TCR beta sequences to HLA alleles at 0.05 false discovery rate. Apparent HLA restriction characterized most CMV-associated TCR beta chains in a later analysis.

The sequencing input was PBMCs. The sequence was obtained from a woman aged 40 to 55 in good health and CMV-seropositive. The chain recombines TRBV13 with TRBJ2-1; maybe TRBD1 (6 bases). CDR3 bases: TGTGCCAGCAGCCCCTCCGTTAGGGGGAACAATGAGCAGTTCTTC. This sequence encodes CASSPSVRGNNEQFF.